This TCR beta chain stems from a study of blood T cell repertoires in COVID-19. The overall study: Whether acute or convalescent, the COVID-19 samples came from the United States, Italy and Spain. Sources were T cells, B-cell-depleted T cells, or PBMCs; the material itself was cDNA or gDNA.

In the original processing: Amplifying reference gene primers gave estimates of nucleated cell counts. Repertoires were generated with immunoSEQ multiplex PCR, while TCRdb's copy carries only in-frame clones and drops some. V and J calls and clone size are given by that table; D and trimming were obtained from the DNA. The sample has fewer than 600,000 clones, nearly 90% seen once. Deletions cut 1 base from V and 5 bases from J, with 9 bases between. The CDR3 extends over 13 amino acids. The germline V gene has CDR1 MGHRA and CDR2 YSYEKL. Recruited during active infection, patients (from Seattle) were subsequently followed longitudinally.

V and J are TRBV4-1 and TRBJ2-7, with D hard to call. Material: peripheral blood. The TCR comes from a man in his late teens or twenties with COVID-19, enrolled during active disease. In DNA, the CDR3 is TGCGCCAGCAGCCAAGCCGACAAACACGAGCAGTACTTC. This encodes CASSQADKHEQYF.